This T cell receptor (beta chain) appears in the sequencing data of a study of cytomegalovirus exposure and HLA in healthy donors. V was pared by 3 bases and J by 2 bases, with 8 bases of the junction left unmatched. The CDR3 spans 15 residues. Germline V lookup: CDR1 GTSNPN, CDR2 SVGIG (reference sequence). PCR primers comprised 60 Vbeta and 13 Jbeta primers. The protocol was immunoSEQ multiplex PCR, while the TCRdb copy is restricted to in-frame clones and leaves out a portion. The sample includes 65,000 to 95,000 clones, 60% to 85% of them seen just once. The chain is built from TRBV30 and TRBJ2-3, with 7 bases that match TRBD1. This sequence originates from a man between 65 and 79 years old in good health and CMV-seronegative. The sample was PBMCs. The CDR3 is CAWSRDSGSTDTQYF. CDR3 coding DNA: TGTGCCTGGAGCCGGGACAGCGGTTCCACAGATACGCAGTATTTT.